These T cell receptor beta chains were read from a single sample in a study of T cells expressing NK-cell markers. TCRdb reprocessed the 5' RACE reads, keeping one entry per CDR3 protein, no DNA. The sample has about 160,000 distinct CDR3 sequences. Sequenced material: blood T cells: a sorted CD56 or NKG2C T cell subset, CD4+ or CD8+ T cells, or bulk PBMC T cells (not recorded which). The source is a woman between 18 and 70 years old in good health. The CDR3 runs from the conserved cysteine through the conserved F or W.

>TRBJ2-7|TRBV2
CASSIPGQGKWEQYF
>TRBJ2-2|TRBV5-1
CASSLQGDTGELFF
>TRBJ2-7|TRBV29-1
CSVRSGTSGRPGNEQYF
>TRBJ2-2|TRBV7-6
CASSAQGLNTGELFF
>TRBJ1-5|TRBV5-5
CASSLAGGYQPQHF
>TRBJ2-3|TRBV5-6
CASSRMGGYTDTQYF
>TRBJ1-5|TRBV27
CASSFVGSGNQPQHF
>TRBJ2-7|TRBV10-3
CAISESISGTYEQYF
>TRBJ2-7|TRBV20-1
CSASTGRLSYEQYF
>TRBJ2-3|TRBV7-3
CASSLRTGGMDTQYF
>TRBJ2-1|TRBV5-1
CASSQRQDLPNEQFF
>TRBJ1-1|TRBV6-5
CASSYGQGAANTEAFF
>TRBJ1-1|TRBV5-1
CASSSARGSMNTEAFF
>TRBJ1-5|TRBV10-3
CAISERTGSQPQHF
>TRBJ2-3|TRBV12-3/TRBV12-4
CASSLYAGSTDTQYF
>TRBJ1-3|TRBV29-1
CSGLGQGNGNTIYF
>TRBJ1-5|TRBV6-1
CASRPGGEGNQPQHF
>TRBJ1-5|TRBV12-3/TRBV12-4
CASSLSGLSQHF
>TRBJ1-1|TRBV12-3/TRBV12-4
CASRQGLNTEAFF
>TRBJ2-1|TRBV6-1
CASSKDAGAGGEFF
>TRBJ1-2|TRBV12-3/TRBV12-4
CASSLTGVRGYTF
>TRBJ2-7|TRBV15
CATSHPRTSRSYEQYF
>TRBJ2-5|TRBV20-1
CSASRGQVQETQYF
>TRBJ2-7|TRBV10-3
CAIGQSGPEQYF
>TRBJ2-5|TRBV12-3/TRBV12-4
CASSSGPVQETQYF
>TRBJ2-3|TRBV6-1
CASSHRGSTDTQYF
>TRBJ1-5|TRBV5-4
CASSAAPGAGSQPQHF
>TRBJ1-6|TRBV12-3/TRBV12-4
CASSARTGHSPLHF
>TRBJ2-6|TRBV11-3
CASSFTPSGANVLTF
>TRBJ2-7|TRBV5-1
CASSRGAMSSYEQYF
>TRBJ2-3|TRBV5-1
CASSLGAGLNTDTQYF
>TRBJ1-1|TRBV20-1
CSAPGTGVNTEAFF
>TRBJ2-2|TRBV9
CASSVGGSGTGELFF
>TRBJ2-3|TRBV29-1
CSATGTGVPTPDTDTQYF
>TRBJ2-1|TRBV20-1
CSAKILGGGNEQFF
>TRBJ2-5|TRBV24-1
CATSDPRGAGETQYF
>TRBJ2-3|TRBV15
CATSRAGPGQGPDTQYF
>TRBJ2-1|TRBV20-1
CSAATSGGLGQFF
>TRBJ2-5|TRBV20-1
CSARDRFRWTGTPETQYF
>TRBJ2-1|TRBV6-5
CASSYVQGASNEQFF
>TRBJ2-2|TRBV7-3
CASSLNGGRNTGELFF
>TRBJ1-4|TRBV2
CASILDRNNEKLFF
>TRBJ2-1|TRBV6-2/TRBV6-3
CASRPNSNEQFF
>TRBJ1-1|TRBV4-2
CASSQAGGNTEAFF
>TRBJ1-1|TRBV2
CASSVGSYTEAFF
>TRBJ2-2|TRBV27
CASSLGLAGYTGELFF
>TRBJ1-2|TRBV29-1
CSVGARGRVYGYTF
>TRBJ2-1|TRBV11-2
CASSLAGGSGPEQFF
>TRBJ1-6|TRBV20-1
CSANPGQGGSPLHF
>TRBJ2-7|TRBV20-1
CSARGSFSEAYEQYF